The sequence of this TCR beta chain was determined in a study of blood T cell repertoires in COVID-19. Across the whole study: The United States, Italy and Spain supplied acute and convalescent COVID-19 samples. T cells, B-cell-depleted T cells, or PBMCs supplied cDNA or gDNA.

Seattle patient enrollment occurred during active infection, with longitudinal follow-up thereafter. Per the study methods: Nucleated cell number was recorded as an estimate derived from reference gene primer amplification. Data came from immunoSEQ multiplex PCR; TCRdb stores just in-frame clones and leaves some out. That table is the source of V, J and clone size, and D and trimming were worked out from the DNA. Of around 300,000 clones listed, 88% were seen once; the top ten hold 1.5% to 2%. Germline V gives CDR1 SNHLY, CDR2 FYNNEI. The CDR3 consists of 13 residues. Trimming cost V 1 base and J 8 bases, with 11 bases left between them.

The chain couples TRBV2 to TRBJ1-2; no clear D gene. The origin of this receptor is a woman aged 25 to 39 with COVID-19, enrolled during active disease. The specimen sequenced was peripheral blood. CDR3 nucleotides: TGTGCCAGCAGTGAAGGCCCGAGGCTCGGCTACACCTTC. This gives the protein CASSEGPRLGYTF.